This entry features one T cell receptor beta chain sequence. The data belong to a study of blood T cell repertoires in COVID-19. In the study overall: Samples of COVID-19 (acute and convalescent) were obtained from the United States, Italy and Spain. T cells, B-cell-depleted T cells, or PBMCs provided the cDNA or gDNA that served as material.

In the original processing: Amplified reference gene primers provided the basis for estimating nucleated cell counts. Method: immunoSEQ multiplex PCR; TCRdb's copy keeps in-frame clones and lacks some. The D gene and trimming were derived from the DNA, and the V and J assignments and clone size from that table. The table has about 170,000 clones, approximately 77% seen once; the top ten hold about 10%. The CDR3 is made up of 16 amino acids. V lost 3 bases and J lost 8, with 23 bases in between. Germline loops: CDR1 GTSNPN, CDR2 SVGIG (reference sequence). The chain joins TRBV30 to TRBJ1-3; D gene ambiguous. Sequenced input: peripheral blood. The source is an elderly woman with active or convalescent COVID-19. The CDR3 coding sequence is TGTGCCTGGAGCTACCCCTCGTACAGCCTTAGAGACACCATATATTTT. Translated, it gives CAWSYPSYSLRDTIYF.